The 32 T cell receptor beta chains listed next were all sequenced from one sample in a study of blood T cell repertoires in COVID-19. The assay was immunoSEQ multiplex PCR, and TCRdb's table has in-frame clones only and misses some. The sample carries approximately 130,000 clones, around 86% recorded once. Source material: peripheral blood. These receptors all stem from a woman aged 45-60 years who had recovered from COVID-19.

This clone was seen only a few times. This chain uses TRBV11-2 with TRBJ1-2; 8 nucleotides align to TRBD1. V was pared by 4 bases and J by 2 bases, with 6 bases of the junction left unmatched. The CDR3 extends over 15 amino acids. Germline assignment: CDR1 SGHAT and CDR2 FQNNGV. CDR3 in DNA: TGTGCCAGCAGCTCTCTCACAGGGGGGAACTATGGCTACACCTTC. Translation gives CASSSLTGGNYGYTF.

The chain uses TRBV6-5 and TRBJ1-5, with a tentative D call TRBD1 (6 bases). The V gene lost 2 bases and the J gene lost 6 bases, with 11 bases spanning the gap. Germline V gene data show CDR1 as MNHEY and CDR2 as SVGAGI. CDR3 length: 14 residues. Written as DNA, the CDR3 is TGTGCCAGCAGTTACGTGGGGGCCAGTCAGCCCCAGCATTTT. Protein: CASSYVGASQPQHF.

The chain employs TRBV19 and TRBJ1-1; tentative D call: TRBD1 (5 bases). The germline V gene encodes CDR1 LNHDA and CDR2 SQIVND (reference sequence). The CDR3 covers 15 residues. Trimming pared 9 bases from V and 1 base from J, leaving 18 bases between. CDR3 sequence reads: CASGHRQRPNTEAFF. In nucleotides, the CDR3 is TGTGCCAGCGGGCACCGACAGAGGCCGAACACTGAAGCTTTCTTT. The full variable domain, completed using reference TRBV19 and TRBJ1-1, is DGGITQSPKYLFRKEGQNVTLSCEQNLNHDAMYWYRQDPGQGLRLIYYSQIVNDFQKGDIAEGYSVSREKKESFPLTVTSAQKNPTAFYLCASGHRQRPNTEAFFGQGTRLTVV.

This rearrangement joins TRBV28 to TRBJ2-3, with TRBD1 as a possible D gene (6 bases). The V and J ends lost 3 bases and 0 bases respectively, with 16 bases between them. Per germline, CDR1 MDHEN and CDR2 SYDVKM. The length of the CDR3 is 17 residues. The CDR3 spells CASSLPLTGTSTDTQYF. The CDR3, as DNA: TGTGCCAGCAGTTTGCCTCTCACAGGGACCAGCACAGATACGCAGTATTTT.

The chain carries TRBV11-3 and TRBJ2-3; D is uncertain. This CDR3 has 13 amino acids. Germline CDR1 is SGHNT and CDR2 is YENEEA. V shed 3 bases and J shed 4 bases, with 8 bases lying between them. As DNA, the CDR3 is TGTGCCAGCAGCTTCGCTAGTCCAGATACGCAGTATTTT. Its translation is CASSFASPDTQYF.

This clone was counted only a few times. The chain has TRBV3-1 (or the pseudogene TRBV3-2) and TRBJ2-2, with D perhaps TRBD1 (6 bases). In germline, CDR1 is LGHDT, CDR2 YNNKEL (reference sequence). V lost 2 bases and J lost 3, with 19 bases in between. The CDR3 consists of 18 residues. The CDR3 region has the DNA TGTGCCAGCAGCCAATCGGTCAACCGGGCAGGGGACACCGGGGAGCTGTTTTTT. Protein: CASSQSVNRAGDTGELFF.

The genes are TRBV18 and TRBJ1-1; the match to TRBD1 covers 12 bases. Germline lookup yields CDR1 KGHSH and CDR2 LQKENI. V trimming: 3 bases; J trimming: 0 bases; junction bases outside the gene matches: 5. This CDR3 spans 17 amino acids. The chain's CDR3 is CASSPRGTGGMNTEAFF. The CDR3 bases are TGTGCCAGCTCACCTCGAGGGACAGGGGGCATGAACACTGAAGCTTTCTTT.

This clone has only one observation. V gene TRBV7-3 combines with J gene TRBJ2-1, with 9 bases aligning to TRBD1. The length of the CDR3 is 17 residues. Germline V gives CDR1 SGHTA, CDR2 FQGTGA. Germline trimming cut 1 base from V and 9 bases from J; bases unmatched to any gene: 13. The CDR3, as DNA: TGTGCCAGCAGCTTAATACGGGCGGGACAGGGAGGGGTTGAGCAGTTCTTC. Translation gives CASSLIRAGQGGVEQFF. The variable domain in full, with the rest retrieved from reference TRBV7-3 and TRBJ2-1, is GAGVSQTPSNKVTEKGKYVELRCDPISGHTALYWYRQSLGQGPEFLIYFQGTGAADDSGLPNDRFFAVRPEGSVSTLKIQRTERGDSAVYLCASSLIRAGQGGVEQFFGPGTRLTVL.

This clone has only a few counts. V is TRBV2 and J is TRBJ2-1; D perhaps matches TRBD1 (6 bases). V shed 7 bases and J shed 10 bases, with 14 bases lying between them. Germline CDR1 is SNHLY and CDR2 is FYNNEI. This CDR3 has 12 residues. CDR3 nucleotides: TGTGCCAGCAACCCCCACCAGGGGGAGCAGTTCTTC. This sequence encodes CASNPHQGEQFF.

In this sample, this clone turned up once. The genes are TRBV25-1 and TRBJ1-5, with 7 bases that match TRBD1. Germline loops: CDR1 MGHDK, CDR2 SYGVNS. V trimming: 7 bases; J trimming: 6 bases; junction bases outside the gene matches: 21. The CDR3 runs 18 residues. Here the CDR3 reads CASMGAPGGIRVGQPQHF. CDR3 in DNA: TGTGCCAGCATGGGGGCTCCAGGGGGGATAAGGGTAGGTCAGCCCCAGCATTTT.

The chain is built from TRBV5-4 and TRBJ2-5, with 7 positions matching TRBD2. Unmatched junction bases numbered 10, after V lost 4 bases and J lost 4 bases. This CDR3 comprises 15 residues. Germline CDR1 and CDR2: SGHNT and YYREEE (reference sequence). CDR3 region: CASSRTSTEGETQYF. The CDR3 nucleotides read TGTGCCAGCAGCCGGACTAGTACGGAAGGAGAGACCCAGTACTTC.

This clone was detected only once. This rearrangement joins TRBV7-9 to TRBJ2-3; D perhaps matches TRBD1 (5 bases). The CDR3 is 14 residues long. Germline V lookup: CDR1 SEHNR, CDR2 FQNEAQ (reference sequence). Between the trimmed V and J ends, which lost 1 base and 0 bases, there was a span of 5 bases. The chain's CDR3 is CASSLGQSTDTQYF. The CDR3 DNA sequence: TGTGCCAGCAGCTTAGGACAGAGCACAGATACGCAGTATTTT.

The rearrangement links TRBV19 to TRBJ2-3; D uncertain. This CDR3 has 12 residues. V was trimmed by 6 bases and J by 1 base, leaving 5 bases between them. CDR1 and CDR2 from the germline V gene are LNHDA and SQIVND (reference sequence). The DNA of the CDR3 is TGTGCCAGTAGATCGGGCACAGATACGCAGTATTTT. This encodes CASRSGTDTQYF.

The chain joins TRBV5-4 to TRBJ1-2; D call uncertain. The germline V gene has CDR1 SGHNT and CDR2 YYREEE (reference sequence). The CDR3 has 15 residues. The V gene lost 4 bases and the J gene lost 6 bases, with 19 bases spanning the gap. CDR3 nucleotides: TGTGCCAGCAGCCCCCGAGGCACGGGGATTAATGGCTACACCTTC. As protein: CASSPRGTGINGYTF.

The V call is TRBV2, the J call TRBJ1-2; D not certain. This CDR3 spans 13 amino acids. Between the trimmed V and J ends, which lost 6 bases and 8 bases, there was a span of 16 bases. Germline assignment: CDR1 SNHLY and CDR2 FYNNEI. CDR3 sequence: CASSLPQLRGYTF. Here the CDR3 DNA reads TGTGCCAGCAGCCTCCCCCAATTGAGAGGCTACACCTTC.

The V and J genes are TRBV19 and TRBJ1-5; 9 nucleotides line up with TRBD1. Trimming removed 5 bases from V and 3 bases from J; junction bases left unmatched: 5. The CDR3 has 15 residues. The germline V gene has CDR1 LNHDA and CDR2 SQIVND (reference sequence). In DNA, the CDR3 is TGTGCCAGTAGTTCCGGACAGGGGTACAATCAGCCCCAGCATTTT. Its translation: CASSSGQGYNQPQHF.

The chain carries TRBV4-3 and TRBJ2-7, with 10 bases matching TRBD2. The ends lost 0 bases at V and 3 bases at J; junction bases unmatched: 17. The CDR3 is made up of 20 amino acids. In germline, CDR1 is LGHNA, CDR2 YSLEER. The CDR3 coding sequence is TGCGCCAGCAGCCAAGAGGTGGCTAGCGGGAGTAGGAAGGCTGTCTACGAGCAGTACTTC. Residues: CASSQEVASGSRKAVYEQYF.

The chain recombines TRBV14 with TRBJ1-3; 9 bases fit TRBD1. Germline V lookup: CDR1 SGHDN, CDR2 FVKESK. The length of the CDR3 is 16 residues. V lost 5 bases, J lost 5 bases, and 10 bases stayed unmatched. CDR3 loop: CASSSQTGGRRNTIYF. CDR3 nucleotide sequence: TGTGCCAGCAGCTCACAAACAGGGGGCAGGAGAAACACCATATATTTT.

This clone has more than one count but fewer than ten. The genes are TRBV11-2 and TRBJ1-6, with a possible D match to TRBD1 (6 bases). Germline values: CDR1 SGHAT, CDR2 FQNNGV. This CDR3 is 16 amino acids long. Trimming left V 5 bases short and J 6 bases short, with 17 bases between. The CDR3 coding sequence is TGTGCCAGCAGCCCTAACGGGAGGGGGTTTAATTCACCCCTCCACTTT. It is translated as CASSPNGRGFNSPLHF.

The chain uses TRBV28 and TRBJ2-7; 10 bases line up with TRBD1. The CDR3 totals 12 residues. V trimming: 5 bases; J trimming: 9 bases; junction bases outside the gene matches: 4. Germline loops: CDR1 MDHEN, CDR2 SYDVKM. CDR3 sequence (DNA): TGTGCCAGCAGTCGACAGGGGGCGCGGCAGTACTTC. Translated: CASSRQGARQYF.

The chain employs TRBV12-3 or TRBV12-4 and TRBJ1-5; D gene unclear. This CDR3 is built from 12 residues. V lost 3 bases, J lost 7 bases, and 7 bases lay in between. CDR3 region: CASSFVGQPQHF. CDR3 in DNA: TGTGCCAGCAGTTTTGTCGGGCAGCCCCAGCATTTT.

This rearrangement joins TRBV5-4 to TRBJ1-3; D is ambiguous. V was pared by 5 bases and J by 4 bases, with 19 bases between. The CDR3 covers 16 residues. Germline CDR1 and CDR2: SGHNT and YYREEE (reference sequence). For the CDR3, the DNA is TGTGCCAGCAGTCACATCGGAGGATCGGGGGGAAACACCATATATTTT. Its translation: CASSHIGGSGGNTIYF.

V and J are TRBV6-5 and TRBJ2-2; no firm D call. V shed 5 bases and J shed 3 bases, with 4 bases lying between them. CDR1 MNHEY and CDR2 SVGAGI come from the germline V gene. This CDR3 region has 12 residues. CDR3 sequence: CASSHDTGELFF. In DNA form, the CDR3 reads TGTGCCAGCAGTCATGACACCGGGGAGCTGTTTTTT.

This chain connects TRBV13 to TRBJ2-7; possibly TRBD1 for D (6 bases). The CDR3 sequence is 14 residues long. CDR1 and CDR2 from the germline V gene are PRHDT and FYEKMQ (reference sequence). V lost 4 bases and J lost 9, with 19 bases in between. DNA for the CDR3: TGTGCCAGCAGCTCCGAGACAGGACCTAGTCGGCAGTACTTC. It is translated as CASSSETGPSRQYF.

The chain uses TRBV12-5 and TRBJ1-2; no clear D gene. Trimming removed 2 bases from V and 8 bases from J, with 9 bases in between. The CDR3 length is 12 residues. CDR1 is LGHNT, CDR2 FRNRAP, per germline. CDR3 protein: CASGLMVRGYTF. CDR3 nucleotide sequence: TGTGCTAGTGGTTTGATGGTGAGGGGCTACACCTTC.

The CDR3 DNA is TGTGCCAGCAAGCGGGGGGACCACACAGATACGCAGTATTTT. Protein product: CASKRGDHTDTQYF. The V call is TRBV27, the J call TRBJ2-3; TRBD2 agrees at 9 bases. The CDR3 runs to 14 residues. Looked up from germline, CDR1 is MNHEY and CDR2 is SMNVEV (reference sequence). V was clipped by 7 bases and J by 2 bases; unmatched bases: 4.

J is TRBJ1-5 and V is TRBV2; 8 nucleotides match TRBD1. Germline CDR1 and CDR2: SNHLY and FYNNEI. With 5 bases clipped from V and 5 bases from J, the junction kept 5 bases outside the gene matches. The CDR3 covers 14 residues. CDR3 loop: CASSPQGADQPQHF. In DNA form, the CDR3 reads TGTGCCAGCAGTCCGCAGGGGGCGGATCAGCCCCAGCATTTT.

CDR3 DNA sequence: TGTGCCAGCAGCTTAGCGGGGGGTCAGACTGAAGCTTTCTTT. It codes for CASSLAGGQTEAFF. The V call is TRBV7-9, the J call TRBJ1-1, with D possibly being TRBD1 (5 bases). This CDR3 has 14 residues. V gave up 0 bases and J gave up 5 bases, with 10 bases separating them. Germline lookup yields CDR1 SEHNR and CDR2 FQNEAQ (reference sequence).

The V gene is TRBV6-5, the J gene TRBJ2-1; possible D gene TRBD2, 7 bases. Trimming removed 7 bases from V and 4 bases from J, with 14 bases in between. From germline, CDR1 is MNHEY and CDR2 SVGAGI. The CDR3 consists of 14 residues. CDR3 protein: CASNEGGIYNEQFF. CDR3 in DNA: TGTGCCAGCAACGAGGGGGGGATATACAATGAGCAGTTCTTC.

V usage is TRBV6-5 and J usage is TRBJ1-2; the D gene is possibly TRBD1 (6 bases). Germline lookup yields CDR1 MNHEY and CDR2 SVGAGI. The CDR3 spans 15 residues. With 5 bases removed from V and 2 bases from J, the gap between germline ends came to 15 bases. The CDR3 DNA is TGTGCCAGCAGTCGGGACAAAATAGGGAACTATGGCTACACCTTC. It encodes CASSRDKIGNYGYTF.

This clone has a handful of counts. Other DNA sequences from this sample encode an identical CDR3 as well. The J gene is TRBJ1-1, the V gene TRBV7-9, with D unresolved. This CDR3 contains 12 residues. Germline V gene sequence: CDR1 SEHNR, CDR2 FQNEAQ (reference sequence). V was shortened by 2 bases and J by 6 bases, with 7 bases between the two germline ends. Here the CDR3 DNA reads TGTGCCAGCAGCTTAAATCGCGCTGAAGCTTTCTTT. It yields the protein CASSLNRAEAFF.

The rearrangement uses TRBV6-5 and TRBJ2-1, with 10 nucleotides matching TRBD1. V was clipped by 6 bases and J by 7 bases; unmatched bases: 9. The CDR3 is 15 residues long. Germline CDR1 and CDR2: MNHEY and SVGAGI. CDR3 region: CASRLTGTGVNEQFF. As DNA, the CDR3 is TGTGCCAGCAGACTAACCGGGACAGGGGTAAATGAGCAGTTCTTC.